This T cell receptor beta chain was sequenced in a study of cytomegalovirus exposure and HLA in healthy donors. The overall study: Within an early data release were 65 million to 90 million unique TCRs drawn from HLA-typed donors.

The study ran its PCR with 60 Vbeta and 13 Jbeta primers. Sequenced by immunoSEQ multiplex PCR; TCRdb stores in-frame clones only, minus some. Among about 130,000 clones listed, 80% to 85% were seen once. The V gene end was trimmed by 6 bases and the J gene end by 6 bases; junction bases not matched to a gene: 4. Germline V gene sequence: CDR1 SGHAT, CDR2 FQNNGV. The CDR3 covers 13 residues. The sequence was collected from a boy aged 5 to 17 in good health and CMV-seronegative. Specimen: PBMCs. This chain connects TRBV11-2 to TRBJ2-1; 8 bases are shared with TRBD2. CDR3: CASRPGGSNEQFF. The CDR3 DNA reads as TGTGCCAGCAGACCGGGAGGGAGCAATGAGCAGTTCTTC.